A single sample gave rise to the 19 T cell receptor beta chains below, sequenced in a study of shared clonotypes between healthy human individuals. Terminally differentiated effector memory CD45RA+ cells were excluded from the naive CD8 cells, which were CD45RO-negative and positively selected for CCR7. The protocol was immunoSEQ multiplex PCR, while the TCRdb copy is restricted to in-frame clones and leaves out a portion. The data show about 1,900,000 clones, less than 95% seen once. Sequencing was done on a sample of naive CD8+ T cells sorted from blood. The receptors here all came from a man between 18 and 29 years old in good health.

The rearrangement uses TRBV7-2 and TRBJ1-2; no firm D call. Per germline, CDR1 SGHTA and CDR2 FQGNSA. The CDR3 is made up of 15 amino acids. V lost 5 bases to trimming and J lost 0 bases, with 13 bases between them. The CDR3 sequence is CASSPAPTANYGYTF. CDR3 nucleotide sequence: TGTGCCAGCAGCCCCGCCCCTACAGCTAACTATGGCTACACCTTC.

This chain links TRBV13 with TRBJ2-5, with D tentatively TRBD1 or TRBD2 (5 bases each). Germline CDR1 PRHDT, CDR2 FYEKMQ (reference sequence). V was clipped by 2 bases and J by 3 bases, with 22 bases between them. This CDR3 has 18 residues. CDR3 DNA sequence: TGTGCCAGCAGCTTAAGGCCCGAGGGGTCCAGGCAAAAAGAGACCCAGTACTTC. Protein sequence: CASSLRPEGSRQKETQYF.

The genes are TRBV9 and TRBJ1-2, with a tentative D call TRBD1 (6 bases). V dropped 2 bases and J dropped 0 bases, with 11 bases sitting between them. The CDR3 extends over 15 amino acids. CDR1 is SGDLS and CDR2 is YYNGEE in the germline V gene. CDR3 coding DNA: TGTGCCAGCAGCGTTCTTGGGGGCCCTAACTATGGCTACACCTTC. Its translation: CASSVLGGPNYGYTF.

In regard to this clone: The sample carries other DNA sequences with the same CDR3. The CDR3 sequence is CASSLGHEQFF. The CDR3 DNA reads TGTGCCAGCAGCTTAGGCCATGAGCAGTTCTTC. V is TRBV7-9 and J is TRBJ2-1; D remains unclear. The V end was cut by 1 base, the J end by 8 bases, with 3 bases between. This CDR3 is 11 amino acids long. In germline, CDR1 is SEHNR, CDR2 FQNEAQ (reference sequence).

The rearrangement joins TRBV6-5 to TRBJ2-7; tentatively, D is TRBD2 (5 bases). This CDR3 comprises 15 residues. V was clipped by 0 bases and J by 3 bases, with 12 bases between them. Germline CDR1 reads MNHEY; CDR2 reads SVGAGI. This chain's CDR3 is CASSYSSGTLYEQYF. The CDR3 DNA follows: TGTGCCAGCAGTTACTCGAGCGGTACCCTCTACGAGCAGTACTTC.

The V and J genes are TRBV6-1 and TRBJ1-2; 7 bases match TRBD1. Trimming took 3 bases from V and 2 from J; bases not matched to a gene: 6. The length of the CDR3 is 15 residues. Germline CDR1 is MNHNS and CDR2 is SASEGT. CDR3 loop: CASSDTLTGNYGYTF. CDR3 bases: TGTGCCAGCAGTGACACCCTGACAGGGAACTATGGCTACACCTTC.

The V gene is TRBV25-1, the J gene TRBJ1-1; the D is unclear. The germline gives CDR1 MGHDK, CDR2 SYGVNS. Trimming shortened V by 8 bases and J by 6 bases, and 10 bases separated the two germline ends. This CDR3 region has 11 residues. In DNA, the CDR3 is TGTGCCAGCGGAATATCGGCTGAAGCTTTCTTT. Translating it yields CASGISAEAFF.

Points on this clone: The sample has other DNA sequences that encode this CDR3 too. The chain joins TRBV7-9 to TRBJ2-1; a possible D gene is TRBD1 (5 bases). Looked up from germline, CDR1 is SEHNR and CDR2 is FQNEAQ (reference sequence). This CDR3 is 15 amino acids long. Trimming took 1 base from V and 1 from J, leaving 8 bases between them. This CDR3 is CASSLDGASYNEQFF. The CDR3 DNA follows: TGTGCCAGCAGCTTAGATGGGGCATCCTACAATGAGCAGTTCTTC.

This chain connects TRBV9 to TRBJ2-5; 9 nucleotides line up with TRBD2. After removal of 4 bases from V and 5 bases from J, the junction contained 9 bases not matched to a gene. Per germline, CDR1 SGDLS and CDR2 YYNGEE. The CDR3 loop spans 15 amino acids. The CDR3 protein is CASSSPAGGGETQYF. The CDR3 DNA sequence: TGTGCCAGCAGCTCGCCAGCGGGGGGCGGGGAGACCCAGTACTTC. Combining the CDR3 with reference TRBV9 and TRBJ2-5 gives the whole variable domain DSGVTQTPKHLITATGQRVTLRCSPRSGDLSVYWYQQSLDQGLQFLIQYYNGEERAKGNILERFSAQQFPDLHSELNLSSLELGDSALYFCASSSPAGGGETQYFGPGTRLLVL.

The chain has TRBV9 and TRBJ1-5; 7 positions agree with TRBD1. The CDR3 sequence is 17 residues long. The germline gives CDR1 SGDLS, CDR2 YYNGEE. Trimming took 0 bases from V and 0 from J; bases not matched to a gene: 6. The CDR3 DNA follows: TGTGCCAGCAGCGTAGGCAGGGGGGAGGATAGCAATCAGCCCCAGCATTTT. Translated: CASSVGRGEDSNQPQHF.

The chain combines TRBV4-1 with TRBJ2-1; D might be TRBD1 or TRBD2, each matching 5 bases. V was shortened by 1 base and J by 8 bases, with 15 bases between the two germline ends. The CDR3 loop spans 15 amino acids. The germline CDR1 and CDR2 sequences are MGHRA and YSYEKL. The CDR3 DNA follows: TGCGCCAGCAGCCAAGGGACCGAGGGGTTCGATGAGCAGTTCTTC. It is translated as CASSQGTEGFDEQFF.

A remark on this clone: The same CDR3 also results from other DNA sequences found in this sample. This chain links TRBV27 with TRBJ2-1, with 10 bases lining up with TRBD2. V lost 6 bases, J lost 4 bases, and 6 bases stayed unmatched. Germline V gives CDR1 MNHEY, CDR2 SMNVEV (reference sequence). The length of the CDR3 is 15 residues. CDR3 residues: CASSSGTSVYNEQFF. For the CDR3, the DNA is TGTGCCAGCAGCTCCGGGACTAGCGTGTACAATGAGCAGTTCTTC.

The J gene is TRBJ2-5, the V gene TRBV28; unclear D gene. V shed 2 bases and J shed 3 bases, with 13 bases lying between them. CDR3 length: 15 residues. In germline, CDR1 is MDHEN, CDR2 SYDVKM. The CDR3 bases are TGTGCCAGCAGTTTAGTTGCGGCAGGAAAAGAGACCCAGTACTTC. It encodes CASSLVAAGKETQYF.

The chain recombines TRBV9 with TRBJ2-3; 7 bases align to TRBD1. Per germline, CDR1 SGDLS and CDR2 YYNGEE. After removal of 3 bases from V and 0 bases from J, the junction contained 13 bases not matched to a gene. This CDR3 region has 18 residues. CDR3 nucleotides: TGTGCCAGCAGCGATAGCGTATCTAGGGACAGCAGCACAGATACGCAGTATTTT. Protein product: CASSDSVSRDSSTDTQYF.

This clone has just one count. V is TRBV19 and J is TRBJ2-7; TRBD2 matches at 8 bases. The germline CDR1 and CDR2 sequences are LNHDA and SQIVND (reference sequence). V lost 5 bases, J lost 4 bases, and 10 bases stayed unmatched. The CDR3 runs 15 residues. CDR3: CASSPLAGGFYEQYF. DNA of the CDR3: TGTGCCAGTAGTCCCCTGGCGGGAGGATTTTACGAGCAGTACTTC.

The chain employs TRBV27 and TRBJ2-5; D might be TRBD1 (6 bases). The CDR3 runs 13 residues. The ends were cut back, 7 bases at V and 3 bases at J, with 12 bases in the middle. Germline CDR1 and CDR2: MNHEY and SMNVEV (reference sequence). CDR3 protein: CASNAPGEETQYF. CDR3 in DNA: TGTGCCAGCAACGCGCCAGGGGAAGAGACCCAGTACTTC.

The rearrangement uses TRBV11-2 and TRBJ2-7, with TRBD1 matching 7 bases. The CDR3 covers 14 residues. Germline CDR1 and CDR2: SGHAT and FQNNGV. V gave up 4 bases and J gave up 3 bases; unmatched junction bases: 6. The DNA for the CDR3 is TGTGCCAGCAGCTATGGGGACAGCGGCTACGAGCAGTACTTC. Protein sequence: CASSYGDSGYEQYF.

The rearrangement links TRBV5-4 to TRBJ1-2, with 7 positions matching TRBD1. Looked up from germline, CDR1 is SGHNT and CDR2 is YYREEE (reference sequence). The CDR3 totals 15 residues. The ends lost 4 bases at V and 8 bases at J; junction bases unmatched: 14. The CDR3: CASSPPSTGLIGYTF. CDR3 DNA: TGTGCCAGCAGCCCCCCCTCGACAGGGCTCATCGGCTACACCTTC.

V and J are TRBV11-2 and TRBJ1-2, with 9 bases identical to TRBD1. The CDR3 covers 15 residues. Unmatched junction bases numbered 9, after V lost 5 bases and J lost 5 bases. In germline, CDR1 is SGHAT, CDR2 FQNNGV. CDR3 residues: CASSVGTGSRYGYTF. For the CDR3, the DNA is TGTGCCAGCAGCGTCGGGACAGGGAGTCGATATGGCTACACCTTC.